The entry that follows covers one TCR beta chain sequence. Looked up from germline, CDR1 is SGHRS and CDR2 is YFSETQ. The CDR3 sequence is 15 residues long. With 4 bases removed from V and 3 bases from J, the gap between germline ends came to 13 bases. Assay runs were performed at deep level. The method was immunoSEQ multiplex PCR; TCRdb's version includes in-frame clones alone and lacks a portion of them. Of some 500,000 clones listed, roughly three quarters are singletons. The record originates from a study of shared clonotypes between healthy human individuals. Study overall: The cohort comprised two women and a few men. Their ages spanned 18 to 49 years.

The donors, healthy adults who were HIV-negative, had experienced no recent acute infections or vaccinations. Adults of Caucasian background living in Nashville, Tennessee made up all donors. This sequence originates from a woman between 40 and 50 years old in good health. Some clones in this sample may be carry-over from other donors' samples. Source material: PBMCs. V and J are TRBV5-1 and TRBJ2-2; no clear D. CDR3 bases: TGCGCCAGCAGCGCCCGGACCTCCTACACCGGGGAGCTGTTTTTT. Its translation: CASSARTSYTGELFF.